This T cell receptor beta chain is drawn from a study of blood T cells in healthy people across ages. The CDR3 length is 15 residues. The germline CDR1 and CDR2 sequences are SGHDT and YYEEEE. Trimming removed 3 bases from V and 1 base from J; junction bases left unmatched: 3. For the second PCR, which ran for 7 to 11 cycles, a sample-barcoded 5' primer and a J-beta primer mix were used. TCRdb called the 5' RACE reads again in MiXCR, with one record for every CDR3 protein. The top ten clones hold 41% of a sample with around 750,000 distinct CDR3 sequences, 53% of them seen once. Only a few counts were recorded for this clonotype.

The chain joins TRBV5-6 to TRBJ1-5, with TRBD1 identical over 8 bases. What was sequenced was blood. The sequence derives from a man at least 80 years old in good health. The CDR3 sequence: CASSYGQGSNQPQHF. Written as DNA, the CDR3 is TGTGCCAGCAGCTATGGACAGGGCAGCAATCAGCCCCAGCATTTT.